The clone carrying this TCR beta chain was recorded once. Clones were read by immunoSEQ multiplex PCR, and TCRdb kept only the in-frame ones, dropping some. The sample contains hundreds of thousands of clones, around 87% of which appear only once. Germline loops: CDR1 KGHDR, CDR2 SFDVKD. This CDR3 is 18 amino acids long. With 1 base removed from V and 0 bases from J, the gap between germline ends came to 17 bases. Participants had their cohort set by participant-reported clinical history. The data stem from a study of blood T cell repertoires in COVID-19. The wider study: The samples span acute and convalescent COVID-19 from the United States, Italy and Spain. The analysed material was cDNA or gDNA that came from T cells, B-cell-depleted T cells, or PBMCs.

Sequenced sample: PBMCs or T cells enriched from blood (not recorded which). This TCR derives from a young woman who had recovered from COVID-19. The V gene is TRBV24-1, the J gene TRBJ1-1; unclear D gene. CDR3 nucleotides: TGTGCCACCAGTGATTTCCCAGGCACTTACCCTATGAACACTGAAGCTTTCTTT. It yields the protein CATSDFPGTYPMNTEAFF.